The entry below describes one TCR beta chain. This entry belongs to a study of shared clonotypes between healthy human individuals. This table comes from immunoSEQ multiplex PCR, and its TCRdb copy is limited to in-frame clones, with some not included. The sample includes approximately 2.5 million clones, around nine tenths of them seen just once. V lost 5 bases and J lost 4, with 12 bases in between. CDR3 length: 14 residues. Germline-derived CDR1 and CDR2 are SEHNR and FQNEAQ (reference sequence). The sequence was obtained from a man aged 18-30 years in good health. V is TRBV7-9 and J is TRBJ2-1; D call uncertain. What was sequenced was naive CD4+ T cells sorted from blood. As to subset: CD45RA+ positively selected. Written as DNA, the CDR3 is TGTGCCAGCAGCCCCCCAAGAAGGTACAATGAGCAGTTCTTC. Protein product: CASSPPRRYNEQFF.